These T cell receptor beta chains were read from a single sample in a study of blood T cell repertoires in COVID-19. Using immunoSEQ multiplex PCR, the repertoire was profiled, and TCRdb retains in-frame clones only, with some absent. The table shows about 180,000 clones, with roughly nine tenths occurring only once. The sample was peripheral blood. The receptors stem from a man in his 70s with active or convalescent COVID-19. CDR3s include the opening cysteine and the closing phenylalanine or tryptophan. The D gene is left open where the match is weak. Clone size is given for some rows only: seen once, a few or many times, or a class if the clone is expanded.

abundance	v_gene	j_gene	d_gene	CDR3nt	CDR3aa
once	TRBV6-2/TRBV6-3	TRBJ2-7	-	TGTGCCAGCAGTTACCCGGGGTTCGAGCAGTACTTC	CASSYPGFEQYF
-	TRBV2	TRBJ1-4	TRBD1	TGTGCCAGCAGTGACGTGGGACAGGGAAATGAAAAACTGTTTTTT	CASSDVGQGNEKLFF
-	TRBV7-9	TRBJ1-2	-	TGTGCCAGCAGCCACACCGAGGCCTATGGCTACACCTTC	CASSHTEAYGYTF
few	TRBV11-2	TRBJ1-1	-	TGTGCCAGCAGCTGGACGGGGGTCGACACTGAAGCTTTCTTT	CASSWTGVDTEAFF
once	TRBV6-5	TRBJ2-7	TRBD2	TGTGCCAGCAGTTACCTTTTAGGACTAGCGGGAGTCGAGCAGTACTTC	CASSYLLGLAGVEQYF
-	TRBV7-2	TRBJ1-5	-	TGTGCCAGCAGCCTTAGGGGTACGGGTCAGCCCCAGCATTTT	CASSLRGTGQPQHF
-	TRBV19	TRBJ2-2	TRBD2	TGTGCCAGTAGGGGACTAGCGGGGGGGTTCACCGGGGAGCTGTTTTTT	CASRGLAGGFTGELFF
-	TRBV29-1	TRBJ2-7	TRBD1	TGCAGCGTGGTGTCCTGGACAGGTTCCTACGAGCAGTACTTC	CSVVSWTGSYEQYF
-	TRBV7-3	TRBJ1-2	-	TGTGCCAGCAGCCCAAGGGAGTTTGGCTATGGCTACACCTTC	CASSPREFGYGYTF
-	TRBV7-7	TRBJ1-1	-	TGTGCCAGCAGCTTAGTTCCGGGACTAGGGGCTGAAGCTTTCTTT	CASSLVPGLGAEAFF
-	TRBV4-2	TRBJ2-5	TRBD2	TGTGCCAGCAGCCAGGTACAGCGGGAGGGCCAGGAGACCCAGTACTTC	CASSQVQREGQETQYF
-	TRBV11-2	TRBJ1-1	-	TGTGCCAGCAGCCCTAGAAGACGGGACACTGAAGCTTTCTTT	CASSPRRRDTEAFF
-	TRBV6-5	TRBJ1-2	TRBD1	TGTGCCAGCAGTTACTCCAACAGGGGATCTGATGGCTACACCTTC	CASSYSNRGSDGYTF
-	TRBV6-2/TRBV6-3	TRBJ1-5	-	TGTGCCAGCAGTCCCTCAGTTTGGCCCCAGCATTTT	CASSPSVWPQHF
few	TRBV7-2	TRBJ2-1	-	TGTGCCAGCAGCTCCCCCTGGGTCCCGGGTGAGCAGTTCTTC	CASSSPWVPGEQFF
-	TRBV30	TRBJ1-4	TRBD1	TGTGCCTGGAGTGTCGGACAGGCGACAACTAATGAAAAACTGTTTTTT	CAWSVGQATTNEKLFF
-	TRBV5-1	TRBJ2-3	TRBD2	TGCGCCAGCAGTCAGAGGGCGGGAGAAGAAGGTACGCAGTATTTT	CASSQRAGEEGTQYF